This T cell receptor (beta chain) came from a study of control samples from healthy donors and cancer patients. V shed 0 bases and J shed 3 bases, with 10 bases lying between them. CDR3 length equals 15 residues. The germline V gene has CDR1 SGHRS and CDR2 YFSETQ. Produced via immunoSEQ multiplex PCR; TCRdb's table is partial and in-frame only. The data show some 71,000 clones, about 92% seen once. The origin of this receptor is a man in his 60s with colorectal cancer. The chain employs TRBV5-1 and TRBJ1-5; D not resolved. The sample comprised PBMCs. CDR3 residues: CASSLAGQLNQPQHF. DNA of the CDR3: TGCGCCAGCAGCTTGGCCGGGCAGCTCAATCAGCCCCAGCATTTT.